The 25 T cell receptor beta chains below come from one sample, sequenced in a study of cytomegalovirus exposure and HLA in healthy donors. Both 60 Vbeta primers and 13 Jbeta primers went into the PCR. Data came from immunoSEQ multiplex PCR; TCRdb stores just in-frame clones and leaves some out. The repertoire holds 150,000 to 200,000 clones, with around four fifths as singletons. The sequenced sample was PBMCs. Every receptor here comes from a man between 50 and 59 years old in good health and CMV-seropositive.

The gene calls are TRBV5-1 and TRBJ1-1; a weak D match, TRBD1 (6 bases). The CDR3 covers 15 residues. Looked up from germline, CDR1 is SGHRS and CDR2 is YFSETQ. V gave up 0 bases and J gave up 1 base, with 10 bases separating them. CDR3 region: CASSLEKQGNTEAFF. In DNA form, the CDR3 reads TGCGCCAGCAGCTTGGAGAAACAGGGGAACACTGAAGCTTTCTTT. Filled out from reference TRBV5-1 and TRBJ1-1, the complete variable domain reads KAGVTQTPRYLIKTRGQQVTLSCSPISGHRSVSWYQQTPGQGLQFLFEYFSETQRNKGNFPGRFSGRQFSNSRSEMNVSTLELGDSALYLCASSLEKQGNTEAFFGQGTRLTVV.

V is TRBV19 and J is TRBJ2-5, with 8 bases aligning to TRBD1. The V gene end was trimmed by 4 bases and the J gene end by 2 bases; junction bases not matched to a gene: 9. CDR1 and CDR2 from the germline V gene are LNHDA and SQIVND (reference sequence). The CDR3 has 16 residues. CDR3 amino acids: CASSTTGTGKQETQYF. CDR3 in DNA: TGTGCCAGTAGTACTACCGGGACAGGCAAACAAGAGACCCAGTACTTC.

V and J are TRBV21-1 and TRBJ1-1; the D segment call TRBD1 is taken from the table without a DNA check. TRBV21-1 is given as a pseudogene. This CDR3 is 11 amino acids long. This CDR3 reads CASRQGTEAFF. Here the CDR3 DNA reads TGTGCCAGCAGACAGGGGACTGAAGCTTTCTTT.

V and J are TRBV7-3 and TRBJ2-2; 7 nucleotides align to TRBD2. Per the germline V gene, CDR1 is SGHTA and CDR2 is FQGTGA. This CDR3 spans 15 amino acids. The V segment lost 2 bases and the J segment 2 bases; nucleotides outside the gene matches: 2. The CDR3 DNA reads TGTGCCAGCAGCTTACCTAGCGGTAACACCGGGGAGCTGTTTTTT. It specifies CASSLPSGNTGELFF.

This clone was seen a few times. V and J are TRBV13 and TRBJ2-7; TRBD1 matches 7 bases. Germline V gives CDR1 PRHDT, CDR2 FYEKMQ (reference sequence). The V and J ends lost 4 bases and 2 bases, in that order; junction bases with no gene match: 5. This CDR3 has 14 residues. Here the CDR3 reads CASSSGTATYEQYF. The CDR3 nucleotides are TGTGCCAGCAGCTCGGGGACAGCTACCTACGAGCAGTACTTC.

The rearrangement uses TRBV27 and TRBJ1-1; 9 bases match TRBD1. The CDR3 runs 15 residues. From germline, CDR1 is MNHEY and CDR2 SMNVEV (reference sequence). J was trimmed by 4 bases and V by 2 bases; bases with no gene match: 5. CDR3 DNA: TGTGCCAGCAGTTTACCGGGACAGGGTGTCACTGAAGCTTTCTTT. Protein sequence: CASSLPGQGVTEAFF.

This sequence joins TRBV9 and TRBJ1-3, with D maybe TRBD1 (5 bases). V was trimmed by 0 bases and J by 0 bases, leaving 7 bases between them. This CDR3 contains 15 residues. Germline V gives CDR1 SGDLS, CDR2 YYNGEE. CDR3 bases: TGTGCCAGCAGCGTAGACGGGGGCTCTGGAAACACCATATATTTT. Amino acid sequence: CASSVDGGSGNTIYF.

The chain couples TRBV9 to TRBJ2-1; weak D call: TRBD2 (6 bases). The CDR3 is 15 residues long. With 2 bases removed from V and 8 bases from J, the gap between germline ends came to 17 bases. Germline-derived CDR1 and CDR2 are SGDLS and YYNGEE. CDR3 loop: CASSVRDHPFDEQFF. DNA of the CDR3: TGTGCCAGCAGCGTGCGGGACCACCCTTTTGATGAGCAGTTCTTC. Full variable domain (remainder filled in from reference TRBV9 and TRBJ2-1): DSGVTQTPKHLITATGQRVTLRCSPRSGDLSVYWYQQSLDQGLQFLIQYYNGEERAKGNILERFSAQQFPDLHSELNLSSLELGDSALYFCASSVRDHPFDEQFFGPGTRLTVL.

V gene TRBV5-1 combines with J gene TRBJ1-6, with a weak D call TRBD1 (6 bases). Germline lookup yields CDR1 SGHRS and CDR2 YFSETQ. CDR3 length: 15 amino acids. V shed 0 bases and J shed 6 bases, with 10 bases lying between them. CDR3 DNA sequence: TGCGCCAGCAGCTTGGAGGGACAAACTAATTCACCCCTCCACTTT. Encoded protein: CASSLEGQTNSPLHF. Supplemented by reference TRBV5-1 and TRBJ1-6, the full variable domain reads KAGVTQTPRYLIKTRGQQVTLSCSPISGHRSVSWYQQTPGQGLQFLFEYFSETQRNKGNFPGRFSGRQFSNSRSEMNVSTLELGDSALYLCASSLEGQTNSPLHFGNGTRLTVT.

The chain combines TRBV15 with TRBJ2-7, with 7 positions matching TRBD2. The CDR3 is 15 amino acids. From germline, CDR1 is LNHNV and CDR2 YYDKDF (reference sequence). V gave up 4 bases and J gave up 2 bases; unmatched junction bases: 8. CDR3 nucleotides: TGTGCCACCAGCAAGCTAGCGGAGTCCACCTACGAGCAGTACTTC. It yields the protein CATSKLAESTYEQYF.

This clone was observed once. The V and J genes are TRBV30 and TRBJ1-4; 9 nucleotides match TRBD1. The CDR3 covers 16 residues. J was trimmed by 0 bases and V by 0 bases; bases with no gene match: 2. Germline V gene data show CDR1 as GTSNPN and CDR2 as SVGIG (reference sequence). CDR3 sequence: CAWSVWDRATNEKLFF. Here the CDR3 DNA reads TGTGCCTGGAGTGTTTGGGACAGGGCAACTAATGAAAAACTGTTTTTT.

The rearrangement uses TRBV29-1 and TRBJ2-2, with TRBD2 matching over 8 bases. CDR3 size: 12 residues. Germline CDR1 and CDR2: SQVTM and ANQGSEA. J lost 7 bases, V lost 7 bases, and 5 bases had no gene match. CDR3 coding DNA: TGCAGCGCTTCCGGGGGGGACGGGGAGCTGTTTTTT. It specifies CSASGGDGELFF.

The CDR3 here is CASSFGLAGVGGEQFF. Written as DNA, the CDR3 is TGTGCCAGCAGCTTCGGACTAGCGGGAGTAGGCGGTGAGCAGTTCTTC. This chain joins TRBV11-3 and TRBJ2-1; TRBD2 aligns across 13 bases. Germline V gene sequence: CDR1 SGHNT, CDR2 YENEEA. V was pared by 3 bases and J by 9 bases, with 8 bases of the junction left unmatched. This CDR3 contains 16 residues.

The V gene is TRBV28, the J gene TRBJ2-5, with TRBD1 as a possible D gene (5 bases). With 2 bases removed from V and 4 bases from J, the gap between germline ends came to 20 bases. The CDR3 consists of 17 residues. The V gene's germline CDR1 is MDHEN and CDR2 SYDVKM. The CDR3 reads CASSLALLDISGETQYF. The CDR3 nucleotides read TGTGCCAGCAGTTTAGCCCTCCTGGACATTAGTGGAGAGACCCAGTACTTC.

A note on this clone: Other DNA sequences of this sample code for an identical CDR3. The chain carries TRBV30 and TRBJ1-3; D perhaps matches TRBD1 (5 bases). Trimming pared 3 bases from V and 0 bases from J, leaving 12 bases between. The CDR3 is made up of 15 amino acids. Germline lookup yields CDR1 GTSNPN and CDR2 SVGIG (reference sequence). CDR3 protein: CAWRGTGASGNTIYF. The CDR3 nucleotides are TGTGCCTGGAGGGGTACAGGTGCCTCTGGAAACACCATATATTTT.

This chain connects TRBV4-1 to TRBJ2-7; D remains unclear. There are 16 residues in the CDR3. Germline V CDR1 and CDR2: MGHRA, YSYEKL. Trimming removed 0 bases from V and 0 bases from J, with 12 bases in between. CDR3 DNA: TGCGCCAGCAGCCAAGATAAAGAGGAAAGCTCCTACGAGCAGTACTTC. This encodes CASSQDKEESSYEQYF.

V and J are TRBV5-1 and TRBJ1-6, with D uncertain. The germline gives CDR1 SGHRS, CDR2 YFSETQ. There are 13 residues in the CDR3. The V end lost 4 bases, the J end lost 7 bases, and 9 bases lay between the germline ends. The DNA for the CDR3 is TGCGCCAGCAGCGTCACAGAAAATTCACCCCTCCACTTT. It encodes CASSVTENSPLHF.

A word on this clone: This sample includes further DNA sequences coding for the same CDR3. J is TRBJ1-5 and V is TRBV7-2, with 7 bases identical to TRBD1. Germline V lookup: CDR1 SGHTA, CDR2 FQGNSA. J lost 4 bases, V lost 1 base, and 4 bases had no gene match. CDR3 length: 15 residues. The CDR3 region is CASSLGTGDNQPQHF. The CDR3 DNA sequence: TGTGCCAGCAGCTTAGGGACAGGAGATAATCAGCCCCAGCATTTT.

The gene calls are TRBV2 and TRBJ2-7, with D unclear. The ends were cut back, 3 bases at V and 1 base at J, with 4 bases in the middle. This CDR3 spans 12 amino acids. Germline values: CDR1 SNHLY, CDR2 FYNNEI. CDR3 protein: CASSDLSYEQYF. In nucleotides, the CDR3 is TGTGCCAGCAGTGACTTATCCTACGAGCAGTACTTC.

The V call is TRBV19, the J call TRBJ1-5; weak D call: TRBD1 (5 bases). Trimming took 3 bases from V and 4 from J, leaving 10 bases between them. CDR1 and CDR2 (germline): LNHDA, SQIVND (reference sequence). The CDR3 is made up of 14 amino acids. The CDR3 DNA follows: TGTGCCAGTAGTATTGCAGGGTTGAATCAGCCCCAGCATTTT. Amino acid sequence: CASSIAGLNQPQHF.

The chain couples TRBV2 to TRBJ1-6; possibly TRBD1 for D (5 bases). From germline, CDR1 is SNHLY and CDR2 FYNNEI. V lost 4 bases, J lost 7 bases, and 14 bases lay in between. This CDR3 comprises 15 residues. CDR3 in amino acids: CASSGPGVRNSPLHF. CDR3 DNA sequence: TGTGCCAGCAGTGGACCGGGGGTACGGAATTCACCCCTCCACTTT.

The gene calls are TRBV6-1 and TRBJ2-5; 10 bases fit TRBD2. Trimming removed 4 bases from V and 5 bases from J; junction bases left unmatched: 7. The CDR3 extends over 15 amino acids. Germline V CDR1 and CDR2: MNHNS, SASEGT. The CDR3 loop is CASSVLTSGVETQYF. The CDR3 nucleotides read TGTGCCAGCAGTGTACTCACTAGCGGGGTGGAGACCCAGTACTTC.

The genes are TRBV28 and TRBJ2-5; D uncertain. The CDR3 runs 12 residues. The V gene's germline CDR1 is MDHEN and CDR2 SYDVKM. The ends were cut back, 1 base at V and 11 bases at J, with 11 bases in the middle. The CDR3 DNA reads TGTGCCAGCAGTTTATTCTCGGGTCATCAGTACTTC. Translating it yields CASSLFSGHQYF.

This chain uses TRBV10-3 with TRBJ1-5, with 7 bases aligning to TRBD1. The CDR3 covers 14 residues. V was clipped by 6 bases and J by 3 bases; unmatched bases: 5. Germline V CDR1 and CDR2: ENHRY, SYGVKD. CDR3 sequence reads: CAISPQGDNQPQHF. DNA of the CDR3: TGTGCCATCAGCCCTCAGGGGGACAATCAGCCCCAGCATTTT.

This clone has more than one count but fewer than ten. The genes are TRBV29-1 and TRBJ1-2; 9 positions match TRBD1. The CDR3 loop spans 12 amino acids. V shed 6 bases, J shed 7 bases, and the junction held 6 bases outside the gene matches. Germline-derived CDR1 and CDR2 are SQVTM and ANQGSEA. CDR3 in DNA: TGCAGCGTCCCCGGGACAGGGCCTGGCTACACCTTC. As protein: CSVPGTGPGYTF.